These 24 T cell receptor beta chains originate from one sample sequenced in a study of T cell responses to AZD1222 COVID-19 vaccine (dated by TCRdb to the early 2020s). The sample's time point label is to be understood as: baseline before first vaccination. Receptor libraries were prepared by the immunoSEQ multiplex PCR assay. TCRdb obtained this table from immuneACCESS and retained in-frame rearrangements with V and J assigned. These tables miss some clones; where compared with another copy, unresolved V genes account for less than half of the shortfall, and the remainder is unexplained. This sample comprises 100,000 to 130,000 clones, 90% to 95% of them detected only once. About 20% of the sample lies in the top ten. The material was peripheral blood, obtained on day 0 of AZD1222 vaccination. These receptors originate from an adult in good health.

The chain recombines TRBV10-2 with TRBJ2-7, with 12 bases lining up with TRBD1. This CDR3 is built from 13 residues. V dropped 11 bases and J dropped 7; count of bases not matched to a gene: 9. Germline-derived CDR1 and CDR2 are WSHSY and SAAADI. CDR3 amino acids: CALGGQGAGEQYF. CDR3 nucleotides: TGCGCCCTGGGGGGACAGGGGGCGGGGGAGCAGTACTTC.

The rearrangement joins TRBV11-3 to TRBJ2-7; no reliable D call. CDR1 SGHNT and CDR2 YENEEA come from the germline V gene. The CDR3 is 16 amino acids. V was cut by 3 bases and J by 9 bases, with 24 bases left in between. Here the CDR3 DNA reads TGTGCCAGCAGCTTGGCAGAGCTCCTACTCGGTCTCTGGCAGTACTTC. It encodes CASSLAELLLGLWQYF.

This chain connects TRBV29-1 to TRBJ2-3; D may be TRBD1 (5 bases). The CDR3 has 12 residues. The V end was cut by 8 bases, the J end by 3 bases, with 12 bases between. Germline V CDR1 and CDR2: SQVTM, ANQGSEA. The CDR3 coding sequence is TGCAGCCAAGGGGAAGGAACAGATACGCAGTATTTT. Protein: CSQGEGTDTQYF.

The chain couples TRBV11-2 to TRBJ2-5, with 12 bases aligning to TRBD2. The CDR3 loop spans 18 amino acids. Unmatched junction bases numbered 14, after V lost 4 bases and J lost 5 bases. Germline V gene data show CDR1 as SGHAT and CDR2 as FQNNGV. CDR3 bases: TGTGCCAGCAGCTCACTCCGACTAGCGGGGGACTCAAGGGAGACCCAGTACTTC. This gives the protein CASSSLRLAGDSRETQYF.

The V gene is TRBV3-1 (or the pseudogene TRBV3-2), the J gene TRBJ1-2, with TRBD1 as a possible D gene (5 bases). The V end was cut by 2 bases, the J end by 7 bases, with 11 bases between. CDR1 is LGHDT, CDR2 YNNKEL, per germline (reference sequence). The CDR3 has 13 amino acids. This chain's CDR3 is CASSQNEGFGYTF. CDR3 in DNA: TGTGCCAGCAGCCAAAACGAGGGGTTTGGCTACACCTTC.

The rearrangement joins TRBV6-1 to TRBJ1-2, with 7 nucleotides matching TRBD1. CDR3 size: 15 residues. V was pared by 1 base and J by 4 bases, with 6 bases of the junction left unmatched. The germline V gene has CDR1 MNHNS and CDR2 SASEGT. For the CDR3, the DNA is TGTGCCAGCAGTGAAGAAACAGGGGATTTCTATGGCTACACCTTC. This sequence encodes CASSEETGDFYGYTF.

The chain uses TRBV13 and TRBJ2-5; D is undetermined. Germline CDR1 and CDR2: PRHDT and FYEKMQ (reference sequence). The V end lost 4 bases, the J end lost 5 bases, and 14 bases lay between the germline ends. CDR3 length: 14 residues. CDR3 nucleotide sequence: TGTGCCAGCAGCTCCACTGGCTACCCGGAGACCCAGTACTTC. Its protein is CASSSTGYPETQYF.

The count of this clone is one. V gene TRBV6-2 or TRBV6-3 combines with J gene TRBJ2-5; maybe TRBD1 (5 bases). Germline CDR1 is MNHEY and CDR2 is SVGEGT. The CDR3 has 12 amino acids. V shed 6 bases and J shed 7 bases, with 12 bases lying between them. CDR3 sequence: CASSLIQGTQYF. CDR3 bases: TGTGCCAGCAGCCTCATCCAGGGGACCCAGTACTTC.

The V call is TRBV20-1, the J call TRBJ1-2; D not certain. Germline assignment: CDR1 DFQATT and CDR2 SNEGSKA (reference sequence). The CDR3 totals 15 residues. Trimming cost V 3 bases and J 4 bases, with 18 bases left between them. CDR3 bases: TGCAGTGCTAGTCGTAGGGCTAGGGATTCCTATGGCTACACCTTC. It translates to CSASRRARDSYGYTF.

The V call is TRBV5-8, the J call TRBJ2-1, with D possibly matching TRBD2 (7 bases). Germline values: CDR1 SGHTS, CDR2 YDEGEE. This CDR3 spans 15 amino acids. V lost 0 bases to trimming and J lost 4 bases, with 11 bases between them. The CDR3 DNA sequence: TGTGCCAGCAGCTTGGTGCGGGGGCAGTACAATGAGCAGTTCTTC. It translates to CASSLVRGQYNEQFF.

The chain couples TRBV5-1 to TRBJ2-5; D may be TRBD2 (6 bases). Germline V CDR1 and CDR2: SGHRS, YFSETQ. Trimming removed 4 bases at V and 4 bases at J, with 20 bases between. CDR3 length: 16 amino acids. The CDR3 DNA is TGCGCCAGCAGCACAAGCCGGGACTGGGGATCAGAGACCCAGTACTTC. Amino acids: CASSTSRDWGSETQYF.

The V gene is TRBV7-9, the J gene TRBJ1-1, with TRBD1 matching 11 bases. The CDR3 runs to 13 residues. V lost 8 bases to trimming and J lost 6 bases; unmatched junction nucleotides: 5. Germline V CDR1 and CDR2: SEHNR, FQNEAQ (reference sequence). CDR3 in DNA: TGTGCCAGCGTAGCGGGACAGGGGGCTGAAGCTTTCTTT. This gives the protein CASVAGQGAEAFF.

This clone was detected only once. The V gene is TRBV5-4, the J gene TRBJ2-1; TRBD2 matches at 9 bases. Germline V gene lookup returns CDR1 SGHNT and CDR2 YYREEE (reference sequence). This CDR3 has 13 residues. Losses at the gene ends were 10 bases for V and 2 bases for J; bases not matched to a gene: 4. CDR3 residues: CALSGGPYNEQFF. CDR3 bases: TGTGCCCTTAGCGGGGGCCCCTACAATGAGCAGTTCTTC.

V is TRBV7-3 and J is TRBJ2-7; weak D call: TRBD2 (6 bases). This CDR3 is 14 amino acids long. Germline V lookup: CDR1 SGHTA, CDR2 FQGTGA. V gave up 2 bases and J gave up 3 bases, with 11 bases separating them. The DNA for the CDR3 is TGTGCCAGCAGCTTAGGACGAGCGGGCTACGAGCAGTACTTC. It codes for CASSLGRAGYEQYF.

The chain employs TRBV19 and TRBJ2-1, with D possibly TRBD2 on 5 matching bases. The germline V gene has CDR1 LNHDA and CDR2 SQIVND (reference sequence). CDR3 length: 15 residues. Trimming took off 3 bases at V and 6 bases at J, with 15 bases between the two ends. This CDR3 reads CASSIAPGSFNEQFF. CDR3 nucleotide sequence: TGTGCCAGTAGTATCGCACCGGGGTCTTTCAATGAGCAGTTCTTC.

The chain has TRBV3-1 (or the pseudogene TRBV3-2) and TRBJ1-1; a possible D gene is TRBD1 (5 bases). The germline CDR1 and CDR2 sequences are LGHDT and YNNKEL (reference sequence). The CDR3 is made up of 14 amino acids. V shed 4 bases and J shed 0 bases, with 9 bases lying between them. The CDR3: CASSPPTVNTEAFF. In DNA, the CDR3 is TGTGCCAGCAGCCCCCCGACAGTGAACACTGAAGCTTTCTTT.

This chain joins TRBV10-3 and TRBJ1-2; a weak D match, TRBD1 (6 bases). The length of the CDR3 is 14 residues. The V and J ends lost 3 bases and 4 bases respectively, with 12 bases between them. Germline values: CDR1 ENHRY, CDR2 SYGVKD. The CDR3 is CAISDRGSGYGYTF. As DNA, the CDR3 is TGTGCCATCAGTGACAGGGGTTCGGGCTATGGCTACACCTTC.

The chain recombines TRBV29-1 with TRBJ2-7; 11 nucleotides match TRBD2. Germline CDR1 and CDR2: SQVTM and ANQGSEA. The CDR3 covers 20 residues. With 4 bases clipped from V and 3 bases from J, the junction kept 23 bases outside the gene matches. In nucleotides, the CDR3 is TGCAGCGTTGGTAAATCTCTATGGGGGAGGACGGGACTAGCGGTCTACGAGCAGTACTTC. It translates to CSVGKSLWGRTGLAVYEQYF.

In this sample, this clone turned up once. CDR3 bases: TGTGCCAGCAGGAGCCGACTGGGTAGCAATCAGCCCCAGCATTTT. Its protein product is CASRSRLGSNQPQHF. The gene calls are TRBV6-5 and TRBJ1-5; D gene uncertain. The CDR3 spans 15 residues. Per the germline V gene, CDR1 is MNHEY and CDR2 is SVGAGI. V lost 6 bases and J lost 0, with 12 bases in between.

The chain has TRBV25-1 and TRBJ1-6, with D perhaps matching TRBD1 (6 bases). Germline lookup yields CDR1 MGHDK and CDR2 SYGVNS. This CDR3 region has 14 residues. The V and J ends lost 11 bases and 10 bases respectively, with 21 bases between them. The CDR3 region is CASSVGGPGSPLHF. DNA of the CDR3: TGTGCCTCCAGCGTAGGGGGGCCGGGGTCACCCCTCCACTTT.

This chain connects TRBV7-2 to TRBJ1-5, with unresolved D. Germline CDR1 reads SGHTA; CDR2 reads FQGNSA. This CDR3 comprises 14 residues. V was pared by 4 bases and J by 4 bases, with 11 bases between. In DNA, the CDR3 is TGTGCCAGCAGCTGGCACCCTACTAATCAGCCCCAGCATTTT. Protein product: CASSWHPTNQPQHF.

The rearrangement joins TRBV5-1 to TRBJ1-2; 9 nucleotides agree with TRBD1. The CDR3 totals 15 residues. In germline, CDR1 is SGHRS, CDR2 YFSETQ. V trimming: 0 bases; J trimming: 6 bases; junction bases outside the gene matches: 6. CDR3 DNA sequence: TGCGCCAGCAGCTTGGGAGGGACAGGGTTCAATGGCTACACCTTC. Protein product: CASSLGGTGFNGYTF.

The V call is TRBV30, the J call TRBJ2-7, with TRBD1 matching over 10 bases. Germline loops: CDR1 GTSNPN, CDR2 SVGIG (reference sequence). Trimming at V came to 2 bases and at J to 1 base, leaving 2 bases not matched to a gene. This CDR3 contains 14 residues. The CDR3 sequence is CAWSKDRGSYEQYF. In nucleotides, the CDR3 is TGTGCCTGGAGTAAGGACAGGGGGTCCTACGAGCAGTACTTC.

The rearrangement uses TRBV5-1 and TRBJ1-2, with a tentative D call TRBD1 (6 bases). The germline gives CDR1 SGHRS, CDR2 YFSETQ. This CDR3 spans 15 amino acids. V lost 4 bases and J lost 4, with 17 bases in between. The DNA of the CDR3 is TGCGCCAGCAGCGGGGGCCCAGGGGTTCTCTATGGCTACACCTTC. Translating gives CASSGGPGVLYGYTF. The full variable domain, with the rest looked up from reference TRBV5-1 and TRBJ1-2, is KAGVTQTPRYLIKTRGQQVTLSCSPISGHRSVSWYQQTPGQGLQFLFEYFSETQRNKGNFPGRFSGRQFSNSRSEMNVSTLELGDSALYLCASSGGPGVLYGYTFGSGTRLTVV.